This TCR beta chain was captured by sequencing in a study of cytomegalovirus exposure and HLA in healthy donors. Germline V gene data show CDR1 as SGHNT and CDR2 as YENEEA. The CDR3 sequence is 14 residues long. The V gene lost 5 bases and the J gene lost 6 bases, with 13 bases spanning the gap. Vbeta (60) and Jbeta (13) primers were used in the PCR. The repertoire was sequenced with immunoSEQ multiplex PCR; TCRdb's copy has only in-frame clones and lacks some. This sample carries about 100,000 clones, about 83% of them seen once, and the ten largest clones take 5.2%. The gene calls are TRBV11-3 and TRBJ2-2; D gene uncertain. This TCR was recovered from a female donor in good health and CMV-seropositive. Source material: PBMCs. In nucleotides, the CDR3 is TGTGCCAGCAGCCCTACCCGGGTTTCCGGGGAGCTGTTTTTT. Its translation: CASSPTRVSGELFF.